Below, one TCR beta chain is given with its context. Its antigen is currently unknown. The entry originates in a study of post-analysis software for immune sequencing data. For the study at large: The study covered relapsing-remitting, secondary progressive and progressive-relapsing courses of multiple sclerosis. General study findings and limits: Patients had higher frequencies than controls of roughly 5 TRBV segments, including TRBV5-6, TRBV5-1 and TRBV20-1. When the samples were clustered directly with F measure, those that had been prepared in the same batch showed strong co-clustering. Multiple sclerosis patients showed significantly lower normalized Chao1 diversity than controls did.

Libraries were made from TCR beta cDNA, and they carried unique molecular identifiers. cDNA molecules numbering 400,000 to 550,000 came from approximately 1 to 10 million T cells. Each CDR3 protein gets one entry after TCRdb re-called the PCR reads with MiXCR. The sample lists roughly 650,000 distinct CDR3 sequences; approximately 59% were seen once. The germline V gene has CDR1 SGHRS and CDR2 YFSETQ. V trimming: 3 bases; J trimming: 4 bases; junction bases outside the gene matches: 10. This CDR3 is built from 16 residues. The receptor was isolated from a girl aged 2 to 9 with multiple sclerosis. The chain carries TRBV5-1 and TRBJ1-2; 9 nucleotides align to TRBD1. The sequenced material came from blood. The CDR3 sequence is CASSSRDRAYRYGYTF. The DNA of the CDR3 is TGCGCCAGCAGCTCCCGGGACAGGGCCTACCGCTATGGCTACACCTTC.